The clone carrying this T cell receptor (beta chain) has a handful of counts. Its antigen is not known. This specimen belongs to a study of beta chain features in type 1 diabetes. Sorted populations all exceeded 98% purity. General study findings and limits: More deletions and fewer insertions at VDJ junctions were found in patients with type 1 diabetes.

Isolated RNA was reverse transcribed in full, so expressed TCRB transcripts were sequenced. This table comes from immunoSEQ multiplex PCR, and its TCRdb copy is limited to in-frame clones, with some not included. The sample lists roughly 230,000 clones, over 8.5% occurring once. The CDR3 extends over 15 amino acids. Germline lookup yields CDR1 SGHRS and CDR2 YFSETQ. V gave up 3 bases and J gave up 6 bases, with 15 bases separating them. The TCR sequence derives from a woman under 30 in good health. The rearrangement links TRBV5-1 to TRBJ2-2; D gene ambiguous. Input material: naive CD4+ T cells from blood. The CDR3 sequence is CASSSDSQLSGELFF. The CDR3 region has the DNA TGCGCCAGCAGCTCAGATAGCCAGCTATCCGGGGAGCTGTTTTTT.